Below, 6 T cell receptor beta chains from the same sample are listed, as sequenced in a study of molecular identifiers for immune sequencing clone quantification. TCRdb reprocessed the PCR reads via MiXCR and lists one record per CDR3 protein. The sample yields around 480,000 distinct CDR3 sequences, 25% seen once. Sequencing was carried out using naive CD8+ T cells from blood, with Jurkat cell RNA spiked in. Subset: FACS-sorted CD8+CD4-CCR7+CD45RA+ naive T cells. Receptors were obtained from a human donor in good health. Some libraries in this study had Jurkat cell RNA spiked in.

This clonotype was seen a few times. The chain is built from TRBV2 and TRBJ2-7; D is undetermined. The CDR3 extends over 12 amino acids. V lost 4 bases and J 3 bases, leaving 7 bases between the germline ends. In germline, CDR1 is SNHLY, CDR2 FYNNEI. CDR3 DNA: TGTGCCAGCAGTGCGCAGAACTACGAGCAGTACTTC. Translating it yields CASSAQNYEQYF.

This clonotype appeared a few times. The V gene is TRBV7-2, the J gene TRBJ1-4; D unresolved. Per germline, CDR1 SGHTA and CDR2 FQGNSA. V lost 0 bases, J lost 7 bases, and 6 bases lay in between. The CDR3 has 13 residues. CDR3 bases: TGTGCCAGCAGCTTAGCGCTCAGTGAAAAACTGTTTTTT. It encodes CASSLALSEKLFF.

The genes are TRBV25-1 and TRBJ2-1, with 11 bases matching TRBD1. The V gene's germline CDR1 is MGHDK and CDR2 SYGVNS. CDR3 size: 18 residues. V was clipped by 1 base and J by 0 bases; unmatched bases: 5. CDR3: CASSEFTGTGGSYNEQFF. The CDR3 DNA reads as TGTGCCAGCAGTGAATTTACCGGGACAGGGGGCTCCTACAATGAGCAGTTCTTC.

This clonotype was picked up a small number of times. V and J are TRBV28 and TRBJ2-3, with 7 bases identical to TRBD2. The CDR3 length is 17 residues. Germline trimming cut 2 bases from V and 3 bases from J; bases unmatched to any gene: 11. CDR1 is MDHEN, CDR2 SYDVKM, per germline. As DNA, the CDR3 is TGTGCCAGCAGTTTAAATAGGGCGGGAGTAGGAACAGATACGCAGTATTTT. It encodes CASSLNRAGVGTDTQYF.

The DNA for the CDR3 is TGTGCCAGCAGTTACTCCGCCCGACAGGTTCATAGCAATCAGCCCCAGCATTTT. Its protein is CASSYSARQVHSNQPQHF. The chain joins TRBV6-2 or TRBV6-3 to TRBJ1-5; D possibly corresponds to TRBD1 (6 bases). This CDR3 spans 18 amino acids. Germline lookup yields CDR1 MNHEY and CDR2 SVGEGT. Trimming removed 0 bases from V and 0 bases from J, with 15 bases in between.

The chain is built from TRBV7-3 and TRBJ2-1, with D perhaps being TRBD1 or TRBD2 (6 bases each). Per germline, CDR1 SGHTA and CDR2 FQGTGA. This CDR3 region has 14 residues. Trimming shortened V by 8 bases and J by 6 bases, and 17 bases separated the two germline ends. CDR3 DNA: TGTGCCAGCGCCGAGGGGGGCTACTCCAATGAGCAGTTCTTC. It specifies CASAEGGYSNEQFF.